This T cell receptor beta chain was sequenced for a study of T cells after yellow fever vaccination. MiXCR, run by TCRdb on the 5' RACE reads, gives a single entry per CDR3 protein. The sample lists under 600,000 distinct CDR3 sequences, about 13% occurring once. In germline, CDR1 is SGHTA, CDR2 FQGNSA. V dropped 1 base and J dropped 2 bases, with 16 bases sitting between them. The CDR3 is made up of 17 amino acids. The chain recombines TRBV7-2 with TRBJ2-3; perhaps TRBD2 as D (6 bases). This sample comprised PBMCs, obtained on the day of the yellow fever booster vaccination. This clonotype was obtained from a man aged 25 to 40 who received the YFV17D yellow fever vaccine. The CDR3 region has the DNA TGTGCCAGCAGCTTAGTTGGACGGGGACTCTCCACAGATACGCAGTATTTT. Protein product: CASSLVGRGLSTDTQYF.